This TCR beta chain came from a study of cytomegalovirus exposure and HLA in healthy donors. General study results and limits: Investigators reported fewer than 200 TCR beta chains as tied to cytomegalovirus. What a later analysis showed was that several of the most significant clusters appeared linked to common viral pathogens.

Germline V gene lookup returns CDR1 MDHEN and CDR2 SYDVKM. Trimming took off 5 bases at V and 3 bases at J, with 10 bases between the two ends. CDR3 length: 13 residues. It was with 60 Vbeta and 13 Jbeta primers that the PCR ran. Some clones are missing from TCRdb's copy, which holds only in-frame ones; the method was immunoSEQ multiplex PCR. The data contain 170,000 or so clones, about four fifths of them singletons. Note on this clone: Its target is not known.

The sample comprised PBMCs. The rearrangement uses TRBV28 and TRBJ2-5; TRBD1 might be the D (5 bases). This TCR was sampled from a man aged 18 to 30 in good health and CMV-seronegative. The CDR3 region has the DNA TGTGCCAGCAGTAACAGGACCGAAGAGACCCAGTACTTC. It translates to CASSNRTEETQYF.